This TCR beta chain was profiled in a study of PD-1 blockade in classical Hodgkin lymphoma. The study, taken as a whole, reports: Complete responders showed a baseline diversity that resembled the diversity of newly diagnosed patients.

The V gene's germline CDR1 is ENHRY and CDR2 SYGVKD. This CDR3 has 14 amino acids. Trimming removed 8 bases from V and 5 bases from J, with 13 bases in between. Profiled with immunoSEQ multiplex PCR; TCRdb holds only in-frame clones, not every one. The data show about 20,000 clones, with 70% to 85% seen just once and under 7.5% held by the top ten. Concerning this clone: What it recognizes is unknown.

Patients all relapsed after autologous stem cell transplantation, and there was variation in brentuximab vedotin exposure. Specimen: peripheral blood mononuclear cells (PBMCs), collected at baseline. The sequence derives from a human donor with classical Hodgkin lymphoma. The chain employs TRBV10-3 and TRBJ1-6; D might be TRBD1 (5 bases). The CDR3 DNA reads TGTGCCATCCGCCGACAGCAAGATAATTCACCCCTCCACTTT. It encodes CAIRRQQDNSPLHF.